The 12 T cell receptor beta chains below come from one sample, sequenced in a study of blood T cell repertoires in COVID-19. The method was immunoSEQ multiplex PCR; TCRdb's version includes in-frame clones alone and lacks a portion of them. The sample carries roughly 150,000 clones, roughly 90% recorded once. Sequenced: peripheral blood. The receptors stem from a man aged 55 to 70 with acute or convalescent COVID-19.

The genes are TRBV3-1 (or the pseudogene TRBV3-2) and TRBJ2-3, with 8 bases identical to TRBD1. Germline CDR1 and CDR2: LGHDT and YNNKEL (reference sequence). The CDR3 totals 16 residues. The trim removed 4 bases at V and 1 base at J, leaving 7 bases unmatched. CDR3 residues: CASSPQGAGRTDTQYF. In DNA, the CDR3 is TGTGCCAGCAGCCCCCAGGGGGCTGGACGCACAGATACGCAGTATTTT.

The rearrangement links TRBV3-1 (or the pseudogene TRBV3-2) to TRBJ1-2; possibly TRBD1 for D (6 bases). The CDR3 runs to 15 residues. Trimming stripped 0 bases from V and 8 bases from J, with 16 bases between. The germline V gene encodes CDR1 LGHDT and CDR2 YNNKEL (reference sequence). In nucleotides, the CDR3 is TGTGCCAGCAGCCAAGAATATGGGGGCGCGCGCGGCTACACCTTC. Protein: CASSQEYGGARGYTF.

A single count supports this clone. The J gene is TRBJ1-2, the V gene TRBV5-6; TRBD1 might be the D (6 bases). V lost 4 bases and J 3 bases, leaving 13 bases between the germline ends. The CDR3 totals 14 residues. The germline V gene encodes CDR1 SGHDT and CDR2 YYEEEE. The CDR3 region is CASSSQGRDYGYTF. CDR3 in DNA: TGTGCCAGCAGCAGCCAGGGGAGGGACTATGGCTACACCTTC.

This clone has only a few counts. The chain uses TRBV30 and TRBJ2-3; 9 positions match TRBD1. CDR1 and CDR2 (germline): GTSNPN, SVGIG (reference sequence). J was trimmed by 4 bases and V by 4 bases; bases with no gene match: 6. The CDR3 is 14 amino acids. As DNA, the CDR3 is TGTGCCTGGACTGGGGACAGGGTGGCAGATACGCAGTATTTT. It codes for CAWTGDRVADTQYF.

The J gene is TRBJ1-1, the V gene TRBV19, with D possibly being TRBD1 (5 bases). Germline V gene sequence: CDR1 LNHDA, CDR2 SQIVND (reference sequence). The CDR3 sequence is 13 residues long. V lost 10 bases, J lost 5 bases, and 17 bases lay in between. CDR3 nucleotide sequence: TGTGCCACCAGGAGGGACCTAGGGACTGAAGCTTTCTTT. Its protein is CATRRDLGTEAFF.

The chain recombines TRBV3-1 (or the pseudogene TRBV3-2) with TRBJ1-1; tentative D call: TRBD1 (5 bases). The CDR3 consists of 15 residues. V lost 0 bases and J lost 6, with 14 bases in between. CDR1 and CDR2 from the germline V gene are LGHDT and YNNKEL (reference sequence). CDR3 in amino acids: CASSQDFWGAAEAFF. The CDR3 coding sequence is TGTGCCAGCAGCCAAGATTTTTGGGGCGCGGCTGAAGCTTTCTTT.

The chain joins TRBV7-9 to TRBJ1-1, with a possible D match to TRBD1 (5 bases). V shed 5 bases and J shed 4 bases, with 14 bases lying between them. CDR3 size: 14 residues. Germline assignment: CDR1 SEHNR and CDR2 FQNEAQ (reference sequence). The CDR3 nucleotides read TGTGCCAGCAGCCAATCTGGGGGGGGCACTGAAGCTTTCTTT. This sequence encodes CASSQSGGGTEAFF.

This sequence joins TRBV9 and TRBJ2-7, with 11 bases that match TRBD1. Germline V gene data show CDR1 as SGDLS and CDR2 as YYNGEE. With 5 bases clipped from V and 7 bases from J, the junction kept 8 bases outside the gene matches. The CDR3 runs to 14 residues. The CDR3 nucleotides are TGTGCCAGCAGTCGGACAGGGGGCTCGAGGGAGCAGTACTTC. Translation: CASSRTGGSREQYF.

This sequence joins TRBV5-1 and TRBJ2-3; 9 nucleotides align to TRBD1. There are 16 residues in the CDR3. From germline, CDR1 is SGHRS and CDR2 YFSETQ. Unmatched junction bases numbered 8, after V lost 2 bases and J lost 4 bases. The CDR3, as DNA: TGCGCCAGCAGCTTCGAGGGACAGGGCGAGGCAGATACGCAGTATTTT. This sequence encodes CASSFEGQGEADTQYF. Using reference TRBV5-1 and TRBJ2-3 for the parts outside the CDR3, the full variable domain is KAGVTQTPRYLIKTRGQQVTLSCSPISGHRSVSWYQQTPGQGLQFLFEYFSETQRNKGNFPGRFSGRQFSNSRSEMNVSTLELGDSALYLCASSFEGQGEADTQYFGPGTRLTVL.

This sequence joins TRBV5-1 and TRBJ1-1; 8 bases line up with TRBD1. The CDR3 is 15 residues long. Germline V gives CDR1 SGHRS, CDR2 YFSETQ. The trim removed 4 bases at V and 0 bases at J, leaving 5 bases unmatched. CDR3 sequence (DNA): TGCGCCAGCAGCGTAGACAGGGGCGTGAACACTGAAGCTTTCTTT. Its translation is CASSVDRGVNTEAFF. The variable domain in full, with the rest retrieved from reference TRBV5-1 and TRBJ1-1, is KAGVTQTPRYLIKTRGQQVTLSCSPISGHRSVSWYQQTPGQGLQFLFEYFSETQRNKGNFPGRFSGRQFSNSRSEMNVSTLELGDSALYLCASSVDRGVNTEAFFGQGTRLTVV.

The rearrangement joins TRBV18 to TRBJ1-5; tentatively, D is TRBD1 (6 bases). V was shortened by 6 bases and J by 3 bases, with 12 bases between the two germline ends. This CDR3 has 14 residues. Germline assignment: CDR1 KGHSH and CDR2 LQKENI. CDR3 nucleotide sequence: TGTGCCAGCTCGGTTGCAGGGGCCAATCAGCCCCAGCATTTT. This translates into CASSVAGANQPQHF.

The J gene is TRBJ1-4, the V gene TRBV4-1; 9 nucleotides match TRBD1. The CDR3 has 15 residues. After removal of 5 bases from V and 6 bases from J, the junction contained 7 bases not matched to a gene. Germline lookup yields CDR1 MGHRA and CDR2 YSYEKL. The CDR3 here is CASSDAGTGYEKLFF. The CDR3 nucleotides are TGCGCCAGCAGCGATGCCGGGACAGGGTATGAAAAACTGTTTTTT.